Below are 16 T cell receptor beta chains sequenced from a single sample in a study of siplizumab effects on memory and regulatory T cells (dated by TCRdb to the late 2010s). The method behind the library was the immunoSEQ multiplex PCR assay. TCRdb took this table from immuneACCESS and kept in-frame rearrangements with V and J called. Such tables lack part of the clones; where checked against another copy, unresolved V genes explain under half of the gap, and the rest is unexplained. The sample table records some 56,000 clones; about 98% of these occur just once. Together, the top ten hold less than 1.1% of the sample. Sequencing input: naive CD8+ T cells sorted from blood. The intended sense of this specimen's cell subset or site label: unstimulated naive T cells. Receptors were obtained from a human donor in good health.

The chain combines TRBV29-1 with TRBJ1-1; 10 bases are a match to TRBD1. Trimming cost V 5 bases and J 3 bases; bases outside gene matches: 6. From germline, CDR1 is SQVTM and CDR2 ANQGSEA. This CDR3 has 14 residues. CDR3 region: CSVPTGGAYTEAFF. The CDR3, as DNA: TGCAGCGTTCCGACAGGGGGCGCGTACACTGAAGCTTTCTTT. Looking up the rest from reference TRBV29-1 and TRBJ1-1 gives the full variable domain: SAVISQKPSRDICQRGTSLTIQCQVDSQVTMMFWYRQQPGQSLTLIATANQGSEATYESGFVIDKFPISRPNLTFSTLTVSNMSPEDSSIYLCSVPTGGAYTEAFFGQGTRLTVV.

This sequence joins TRBV30 and TRBJ2-7; 7 nucleotides agree with TRBD1. The CDR3 extends over 13 amino acids. CDR1 and CDR2 (germline): GTSNPN, SVGIG (reference sequence). Trimming cost V 5 bases and J 2 bases; bases outside gene matches: 6. DNA for the CDR3: TGTGCCTGGCACCGACAGGGAGCCTACGAGCAGTACTTC. It yields the protein CAWHRQGAYEQYF.

The chain combines TRBV6-6 with TRBJ2-7, with no clear D. The V and J ends lost 5 bases and 0 bases respectively, with 17 bases between them. The CDR3 loop spans 16 amino acids. In germline, CDR1 is MNHNY, CDR2 SVGAGI (reference sequence). DNA of the CDR3: TGTGCCAGCAGTACCCGGTGGGGTGAAGACTCCTACGAGCAGTACTTC. This encodes CASSTRWGEDSYEQYF.

This chain joins TRBV28 and TRBJ2-3; D remains unclear. This CDR3 comprises 10 residues. V shed 7 bases and J shed 7 bases, with 6 bases lying between them. Germline V gene data show CDR1 as MDHEN and CDR2 as SYDVKM. Here the CDR3 reads CASKDNTQYF. The DNA of the CDR3 is TGTGCCAGCAAAGATAATACGCAGTATTTT.

CDR3 in amino acids: CASSVEGGPYEQYF. DNA of the CDR3: TGTGCCAGCAGCGTAGAAGGGGGCCCCTACGAGCAGTACTTC. The chain recombines TRBV9 with TRBJ2-7, with 7 positions matching TRBD1. CDR1 and CDR2 from the germline V gene are SGDLS and YYNGEE. V lost 0 bases to trimming and J lost 2 bases; unmatched junction nucleotides: 2. The CDR3 loop spans 14 amino acids.

The chain recombines TRBV2 with TRBJ1-1; D gene uncertain. This CDR3 has 13 residues. V shed 8 bases and J shed 6 bases, with 16 bases lying between them. In germline, CDR1 is SNHLY, CDR2 FYNNEI. CDR3 sequence (DNA): TGTGCCAGCGCCGGCTCTCTGGCCCCTGAAGCTTTCTTT. Its translation: CASAGSLAPEAFF. Variable domain in full (rest from reference TRBV2 and TRBJ1-1): EPEVTQTPSHQVTQMGQEVILRCVPISNHLYFYWYRQILGQKVEFLVSFYNNEISEKSEIFDDQFSVERPDGSNFTLKIRSTKLEDSAMYFCASAGSLAPEAFFGQGTRLTVV.

The chain recombines TRBV7-6 with TRBJ1-6; the D is unclear. The CDR3 spans 15 residues. Trimming took 5 bases from V and 7 from J, leaving 15 bases between them. Germline V lookup: CDR1 SGHVS, CDR2 FNYEAQ. The CDR3 nucleotides are TGTGCCAGCAGCCTCAGGCGGGATTTGAATTCACCCCTCCACTTT. It encodes CASSLRRDLNSPLHF.

V is TRBV2 and J is TRBJ2-7; 7 bases line up with TRBD2. The junction had 4 bases not matched to a gene; V was cut back by 5 bases and J by 0 bases. CDR1 is SNHLY, CDR2 FYNNEI, per germline. The CDR3 runs to 14 residues. As DNA, the CDR3 is TGTGCCAGCAGTAGCGGGATAAGCTCCTACGAGCAGTACTTC. Protein product: CASSSGISSYEQYF.

This clone came up once. The chain links TRBV7-9 to TRBJ2-7; 7 nucleotides line up with TRBD2. The CDR3 length is 15 residues. With 1 base clipped from V and 2 bases from J, the junction kept 5 bases outside the gene matches. The germline V gene encodes CDR1 SEHNR and CDR2 FQNEAQ (reference sequence). The CDR3 sequence is CASSLGVGGPYEQYF. In nucleotides, the CDR3 is TGTGCCAGCAGCTTAGGGGTGGGAGGGCCCTACGAGCAGTACTTC.

The CDR3 spells CASSRGPTYEQYF. The CDR3 DNA sequence: TGTGCCAGCAGCAGGGGTCCCACCTACGAGCAGTACTTC. The gene calls are TRBV27 and TRBJ2-7, with D tentatively TRBD1 (6 bases). Deletions cut 6 bases from V and 2 bases from J, with 11 bases between. Germline V CDR1 and CDR2: MNHEY, SMNVEV (reference sequence). The CDR3 loop spans 13 amino acids.

This chain links TRBV7-6 with TRBJ2-7; 7 bases align to TRBD1. From germline, CDR1 is SGHVS and CDR2 FNYEAQ. CDR3 length: 15 amino acids. The trim removed 4 bases at V and 5 bases at J, leaving 11 bases unmatched. In nucleotides, the CDR3 is TGTGCCAGCAGCTCGACAGGGTCCGGAATAGACGAGCAGTACTTC. It translates to CASSSTGSGIDEQYF.

This rearrangement joins TRBV4-1 to TRBJ2-7, with D uncertain. The CDR3 is 13 amino acids. The V gene lost 1 base and the J gene lost 2 bases, with 6 bases spanning the gap. The germline V gene has CDR1 MGHRA and CDR2 YSYEKL. CDR3 amino acids: CASSQVTAYEQYF. The CDR3 DNA reads TGCGCCAGCAGCCAAGTAACAGCCTACGAGCAGTACTTC.

This chain connects TRBV7-2 to TRBJ1-1; D is ambiguous. The V gene lost 1 base and the J gene lost 3 bases, with 9 bases spanning the gap. Germline assignment: CDR1 SGHTA and CDR2 FQGNSA. The CDR3 runs 14 residues. CDR3 nucleotides: TGTGCCAGCAGCTTAGAGGGATTCGACACTGAAGCTTTCTTT. As protein: CASSLEGFDTEAFF.

This chain links TRBV5-1 with TRBJ1-2; TRBD1 agrees at 9 bases. This CDR3 region has 12 residues. Germline CDR1 reads SGHRS; CDR2 reads YFSETQ. V was clipped by 4 bases and J by 10 bases; unmatched bases: 5. Here the CDR3 DNA reads TGCGCCAGCAGCCCGACAGGGGGTGACTACACCTTC. Residues: CASSPTGGDYTF.

J is TRBJ2-2 and V is TRBV9; TRBD1 or TRBD2 may be the D gene (5 bases each). Trimming pared 4 bases from V and 4 bases from J, leaving 17 bases between. The CDR3 totals 16 residues. Germline CDR1 SGDLS, CDR2 YYNGEE. The CDR3 DNA sequence: TGTGCCAGCAGCTCCCGAGGGGCGTCGGGCACCGGGGAGCTGTTTTTT. Its protein is CASSSRGASGTGELFF.

The CDR3 sequence is CASSLLNSGKTYEQYF. The CDR3 bases are TGTGCCAGCAGCTTACTTAATAGCGGGAAGACCTACGAGCAGTACTTC. The rearrangement uses TRBV11-3 and TRBJ2-7; 8 bases align to TRBD2. V lost 2 bases, J lost 2 bases, and 8 bases stayed unmatched. Germline loops: CDR1 SGHNT, CDR2 YENEEA. The CDR3 sequence is 16 residues long.